These T cell receptor beta chains were read from a single sample in a study of chemoradiotherapy in HPV16-positive cancers. Generated by immunoSEQ multiplex PCR, the TCRdb table keeps only in-frame clones and is missing some. The data hold 40,000 to 65,000 clones, with 90% observed a single time. The input for sequencing was blood, taken from a patient who underwent chemoradiotherapy. These receptors all stem from a human donor with HPV-associated anogenital cancer. The conserved cysteine and the conserved F or W are not part of the CDR3 here. Fields, in order: J gene, V gene, CDR3 protein.

>TRBJ1-1|TRBV11-2
ASSFVGSGTEAF
>TRBJ1-1|TRBV5-4
ASSSDMNTEAF
>TRBJ1-1|TRBV7-9
ASSLADANTEAF
>TRBJ2-7|TRBV6-5
ASSRRLAGAHEQY
>TRBJ2-5|TRBV25-1
ASSPLSLAGGVETQY
>TRBJ2-7|TRBV10-2
ASSDRTSSYEQY
>TRBJ1-4|TRBV7-8
ASSPTGGVGKLF
>TRBJ2-2|TRBV30
AWRMGGRRTGELF
>TRBJ2-7|TRBV7-2
ASSPSGLSYEQY
>TRBJ2-2|TRBV2
ASEGISVAFSTGELF
>TRBJ2-3|TRBV5-1
ASSLDRSTDTQY
>TRBJ2-3|TRBV9
ASSPRGGQSTDTQY
>TRBJ1-3|TRBV5-1
ASSLDGFSGNTIY
>TRBJ1-5|TRBV6-6
ASRAGNQPQH
>TRBJ1-3|TRBV14
ASSPLGPGNTIY
>TRBJ1-2|TRBV7-9
ASSLSYGYT
>TRBJ2-5|TRBV5-1
ASSSTGILQETQY
>TRBJ2-6|TRBV6-5
ASTDRLAGANVLT
>TRBJ2-1|TRBV7-9
ASSISSGRSNEQF
>TRBJ2-7|TRBV7-9
ASSLGQGGSEQY
>TRBJ1-2|TRBV7-6
ASSYTPNYGYT
>TRBJ2-7|TRBV6-1
ASALAGVLYEQY
>TRBJ2-2|TRBV30
AWTRGAGRTGELF
>TRBJ1-2|TRBV4-3
ASSRGTVDYGYT
>TRBJ1-5|TRBV6-1
ASSEGDRNQPQH
>TRBJ2-3|TRBV5-6
ASSPDGGPTDTQY
>TRBJ2-4|TRBV19
ASSINPGGKNIQY
>TRBJ2-7|TRBV5-1
ASSLQGFEQY
>TRBJ2-5|TRBV5-1
ASTPGGGPQETQY
>TRBJ2-7|TRBV30
AWNGGQGASYEQY
>TRBJ1-4|TRBV7-2
ASSLALGRGSEKLF